Sequencing of this TCR beta chain was carried out in a study of cytomegalovirus exposure and HLA in healthy donors. Those who donated were healthy bone marrow donors. Primers included in the PCR were 60 Vbeta and 13 Jbeta primers. Original data processing: Unique TCR beta chains totaled some 80 million in a later count, with roughly 12 million of them shared. Repertoires were generated with immunoSEQ multiplex PCR, while TCRdb's copy carries only in-frame clones and drops some. V and J calls and clone size are as listed in that table; D and trimming were resolved from the DNA. Altogether fewer than 250,000 clones are present, roughly 80% being singletons, with the ten largest covering approximately 2.9%. The CDR3 contains 13 residues. V was shortened by 3 bases and J by 0 bases, with 5 bases between the two germline ends. Germline V gene lookup returns CDR1 WSHSY and CDR2 SAAADI.

This chain uses TRBV10-2 with TRBJ1-1; D not resolved. The clonotype was recovered from a man aged 25 to 40 in good health and CMV-seronegative. Sample: PBMCs. This chain's CDR3 is CASSDRLNTEAFF. In DNA form, the CDR3 reads TGCGCCAGCAGTGACAGATTGAACACTGAAGCTTTCTTT.